Below are 23 T cell receptor beta chains sequenced from a single sample in a study of regulatory T cells in long-lasting Graves disease. Time point indicated: newly diagnosed GD, antithyroid drugs for less than 3 months. Scientists built the TCR library using RNA that was extracted from PBMCs. Assembly of TCR beta libraries relied on iRepertoire HTBI primers together with Arm-PCR of CDR3 regions. From the multiplex PCR reads, TCRdb called clonotypes with MiXCR, one entry per CDR3 protein. This repertoire shows about 380,000 distinct CDR3 sequences, less than 20% found once; its top ten account for 20% to 25%. Sequencing was performed on peripheral blood mononuclear cells (PBMCs), taken at new diagnosis, from a patient treated with antithyroid drugs. These receptors all come from a female donor with Graves disease.

This clonotype appeared many times. The genes are TRBV19 and TRBJ2-7; 7 bases fit TRBD2. Germline V CDR1 and CDR2: LNHDA, SQIVND (reference sequence). The V and J ends lost 4 bases and 2 bases, in that order; junction bases with no gene match: 8. CDR3 length: 15 amino acids. CDR3 residues: CASSKRGGMTYEQYF. The CDR3 region has the DNA TGTGCCAGTAGTAAAAGGGGAGGGATGACCTACGAGCAGTACTTC.

The V call is TRBV27, the J call TRBJ1-5; 8 bases fit TRBD1. The CDR3 has 17 amino acids. Germline V CDR1 and CDR2: MNHEY, SMNVEV (reference sequence). With 6 bases clipped from V and 6 bases from J, the junction kept 16 bases outside the gene matches. The chain's CDR3 is CASSLDGGQGAGQPQHF. The CDR3 nucleotides are TGTGCCAGCAGCCTGGACGGGGGGCAGGGGGCGGGTCAGCCCCAGCATTTT.

In its sample, this clonotype was seen a few times. The chain combines TRBV6-1 with TRBJ1-3; weak D call: TRBD1 (6 bases). V was shortened by 5 bases and J by 4 bases, with 12 bases between the two germline ends. The CDR3 extends over 14 amino acids. The germline gives CDR1 MNHNS, CDR2 SASEGT. The CDR3 coding sequence is TGTGCCAGCAGTCCCAGGGGTATGGGAAACACCATATATTTT. Residues: CASSPRGMGNTIYF.

This clonotype was picked up a small number of times. The V gene is TRBV24-1, the J gene TRBJ2-1; 9 bases line up with TRBD1. Germline CDR1 reads KGHDR; CDR2 reads SFDVKD. The CDR3 loop spans 16 amino acids. The junction had 11 bases not matched to a gene; V was cut back by 8 bases and J by 4 bases. This CDR3 reads CATTKLRDRVYNEQFF. As DNA, the CDR3 is TGTGCCACCACAAAGCTCCGGGACAGGGTGTACAATGAGCAGTTCTTC.

This clonotype was found many times. The gene calls are TRBV9 and TRBJ2-2; 8 bases map to TRBD2. This CDR3 has 15 amino acids. Looked up from germline, CDR1 is SGDLS and CDR2 is YYNGEE. With 6 bases clipped from V and 3 bases from J, the junction kept 7 bases outside the gene matches. CDR3 bases: TGTGCCAGCAACGAGGGACTAGTGGACACCGGGGAGCTGTTTTTT. Translated: CASNEGLVDTGELFF.

V and J are TRBV29-1 and TRBJ1-1, with 8 bases that match TRBD1. Trimming removed 6 bases from V and 1 base from J; junction bases left unmatched: 10. The germline V gene has CDR1 SQVTM and CDR2 ANQGSEA. The CDR3 length is 15 residues. As DNA, the CDR3 is TGCAGCGTCCGCCGTTACGGGACAGGGAACACTGAAGCTTTCTTT. It yields the protein CSVRRYGTGNTEAFF.

This clonotype was found a few times. The chain couples TRBV18 to TRBJ2-1, with D possibly matching TRBD1 (5 bases). This CDR3 region has 16 residues. From germline, CDR1 is KGHSH and CDR2 LQKENI. V lost 3 bases, J lost 4 bases, and 16 bases lay in between. DNA of the CDR3: TGTGCCAGCTCACCGCTTCGAACAGGTGATTACAATGAGCAGTTCTTC. It yields the protein CASSPLRTGDYNEQFF.

As concerns this clonotype: Sequence at one end of the junction differs from germline and may be a read error. This chain connects TRBV6-2 or TRBV6-3 to TRBJ2-5; a weak D match, TRBD1 (6 bases). The DNA end lines up better with TRBJ2-7; the J call may be wrong. Per the germline V gene, CDR1 is MNHEY and CDR2 is SVGEGT. The CDR3 sequence is 13 residues long. CDR3 DNA sequence: TGTGGCAGCAGAGACGGACAGACCTGCGAGCAGTACTTC. Amino acid sequence: CGSRDGQTCEQYF.

This clonotype was counted between two and nine times. This chain joins TRBV20-1 and TRBJ1-5, with 7 bases identical to TRBD1. The CDR3 runs 12 residues. V gave up 6 bases and J gave up 5 bases; unmatched junction bases: 4. Looked up from germline, CDR1 is DFQATT and CDR2 is SNEGSKA (reference sequence). The CDR3 loop reads CSAGGRDQPQHF. The CDR3 nucleotides read TGCAGTGCAGGGGGCAGGGATCAGCCCCAGCATTTT.

This clonotype was recorded at least ten times. The V gene is TRBV19, the J gene TRBJ2-7; TRBD1 or TRBD2 may be the D gene (6 bases each). The CDR3 has 15 residues. The V gene's germline CDR1 is LNHDA and CDR2 SQIVND (reference sequence). V lost 7 bases and J lost 2, with 18 bases in between. CDR3 amino acids: CASKMGGADTYEQYF. The CDR3 bases are TGTGCCAGTAAAATGGGGGGCGCGGACACCTACGAGCAGTACTTC.

This clonotype was observed many times. The rearrangement links TRBV28 to TRBJ1-5, with D unclear. The CDR3 loop spans 13 amino acids. Germline loops: CDR1 MDHEN, CDR2 SYDVKM. V lost 4 bases, J lost 7 bases, and 11 bases lay in between. The DNA for the CDR3 is TGTGCCAGCAGTTGGACGATTAAGCAGCCCCAGCATTTT. Protein sequence: CASSWTIKQPQHF. Complete variable domain (other parts from reference TRBV28 and TRBJ1-5): DVKVTQSSRYLVKRTGEKVFLECVQDMDHENMFWYRQDPGLGLRLIYFSYDVKMKEKGDIPEGYSVSREKKERFSLILESASTNQTSMYLCASSWTIKQPQHFGDGTRLSIL.

This rearrangement joins TRBV20-1 to TRBJ1-4, with a tentative D call TRBD1 (5 bases). The CDR3 sequence is 13 residues long. The V gene's germline CDR1 is DFQATT and CDR2 SNEGSKA (reference sequence). The germline V and J ends were trimmed by 6 bases and 1 base, with 9 bases remaining between them. The CDR3 spells CSALDRTNEKLFF. CDR3 in DNA: TGCAGTGCGTTAGACAGAACTAATGAAAAACTGTTTTTT.

This clonotype was observed many times. This chain uses TRBV20-1 with TRBJ2-7, with 9 nucleotides matching TRBD1. The CDR3 contains 15 residues. V dropped 2 bases and J dropped 3; count of bases not matched to a gene: 8. Per the germline V gene, CDR1 is DFQATT and CDR2 is SNEGSKA (reference sequence). The CDR3 spells CSARFSGTGSYEQYF. The CDR3 coding sequence is TGCAGTGCTAGATTTTCCGGGACAGGGAGCTACGAGCAGTACTTC.

The CDR3 bases are TGTGCCAGCAGTACCACTGGACAGATTAATGAAAAACTGTTTTTT. Translated: CASSTTGQINEKLFF. The rearrangement joins TRBV6-2 or TRBV6-3 to TRBJ1-4, with D perhaps matching TRBD1 (6 bases). Trimming removed 5 bases at V and 4 bases at J, with 14 bases between. Germline V gene data show CDR1 as MNHEY and CDR2 as SVGEGT. This CDR3 spans 15 amino acids.

CDR3 coding DNA: TGCGCCAGCAGCCAAAAGAGGCCCAGGGGGAACACTGAAGCTTTCTTT. Residues: CASSQKRPRGNTEAFF. V is TRBV4-1 and J is TRBJ1-1; tentatively, D is TRBD1 (6 bases). CDR1 is MGHRA and CDR2 is YSYEKL in the germline V gene. Trimming cost V 2 bases and J 1 base, with 14 bases left between them. The CDR3 contains 16 residues.

The chain is built from TRBV6-2 or TRBV6-3 and TRBJ1-2; D unclear. Trimming cost V 5 bases and J 8 bases, with 9 bases left between them. CDR3 length: 11 amino acids. Germline-derived CDR1 and CDR2 are MNHEY and SVGEGT. In nucleotides, the CDR3 is TGTGCCAGCAGTGTCGGTTGGGGCTACACCTTC. Translating it yields CASSVGWGYTF.

On this clonotype: This CDR3 fails to terminate in the conserved phenylalanine or tryptophan, so it likely reflects a read error. The chain has TRBV10-3 and TRBJ2-7; D tentatively fits TRBD1 or TRBD2 (5 bases each). Germline V CDR1 and CDR2: ENHRY, SYGVKD. The ends were cut back, 8 bases at V and 2 bases at J, with 13 bases in the middle. The CDR3 extends over 13 amino acids. CDR3 bases: TGTGCCATCCGCCCCCAGGGAGCCTACGAGCAGTACCTC. It specifies CAIRPQGAYEQYL.

This clonotype was seen only a few times. The V and J genes are TRBV9 and TRBJ1-2, with a possible D match to TRBD1 (5 bases). This CDR3 has 14 residues. The germline CDR1 and CDR2 sequences are SGDLS and YYNGEE. Trimming cost V 0 bases and J 5 bases, with 11 bases left between them. Here the CDR3 DNA reads TGTGCCAGCAGCGTAGATGGGGCAGGGTATGGCTACACCTTC. It is translated as CASSVDGAGYGYTF.

The sample holds a few counts of this clonotype. This chain joins TRBV4-2 and TRBJ2-1, with D tentatively TRBD1 (6 bases). The CDR3 runs to 19 residues. Trimming pared 0 bases from V and 0 bases from J, leaving 18 bases between. The V gene's germline CDR1 is LGHNA and CDR2 YNFKEQ. The CDR3 bases are TGTGCCAGCAGCCAAGATAGGTCGCGGACAGCTAACTCCTACAATGAGCAGTTCTTC. This codes for CASSQDRSRTANSYNEQFF.

V and J are TRBV7-2 and TRBJ1-2; 8 nucleotides agree with TRBD1. The CDR3 is 14 residues long. Looked up from germline, CDR1 is SGHTA and CDR2 is FQGNSA. Trimming at V came to 5 bases and at J to 4 bases, leaving 6 bases not matched to a gene. This CDR3 reads CASSRTGFLYGYTF. The CDR3 DNA sequence: TGTGCCAGCAGCCGGACAGGGTTCCTCTATGGCTACACCTTC.

This clonotype was detected a few times. V and J are TRBV4-2 and TRBJ1-2; TRBD1 aligns across 10 bases. Looked up from germline, CDR1 is LGHNA and CDR2 is YNFKEQ. The CDR3 has 15 residues. Trimming cost V 2 bases and J 8 bases; bases outside gene matches: 8. CDR3 protein: CASSQSTGGSRGYTF. DNA of the CDR3: TGTGCCAGCAGCCAATCGACAGGGGGCTCGAGGGGCTACACCTTC.

This clonotype was counted at least ten times. J is TRBJ2-7 and V is TRBV6-5, with 9 bases matching TRBD2. Germline CDR1 and CDR2: MNHEY and SVGAGI. CDR3 length: 15 residues. With 0 bases clipped from V and 3 bases from J, the junction kept 3 bases outside the gene matches. The CDR3 DNA sequence: TGTGCCAGCAGTTACTCGACTAGCGGCCACTACGAGCAGTACTTC. Its translation: CASSYSTSGHYEQYF.

Only a few counts were recorded for this clonotype. The chain couples TRBV12-3 or TRBV12-4 to TRBJ2-2; the D gene is possibly TRBD1 (6 bases). Trimming left V 6 bases short and J 1 base short, with 18 bases between. The CDR3 has 17 residues. The CDR3 DNA reads TGTGCCAGCAGGACCTACAACCGGGACAAGAACACCGGGGAGCTGTTTTTT. It is translated as CASRTYNRDKNTGELFF.